Described below is a single TCR beta chain sequence and its context. Its antigen remains unknown. The CDR3 runs 18 residues. V was clipped by 5 bases and J by 3 bases; unmatched bases: 14. Looked up from germline, CDR1 is DFQATT and CDR2 is SNEGSKA (reference sequence). This record comes from a study of CD8 T cells in ankylosing spondylitis. Overall study results and limits: Previous work reported some of these motif variants in the synovial fluid and blood of reactive arthritis.

Molecular-barcoded quantitative 5'-RACE produced these TCR beta libraries. In TCRdb, the 5' RACE reads were re-called with MiXCR into one record per CDR3 protein. The table records approximately 220,000 distinct CDR3 sequences, 20% to 30% of them present only once. Sequenced: blood, either unsorted or a sorted T cell fraction (not recorded which). The origin of this receptor is a male donor with ankylosing spondylitis or in good health (not recorded which). This chain uses TRBV20-1 with TRBJ2-1; 12 nucleotides align to TRBD2. The chain's CDR3 is CSAFRLAGEGAHYNEQFF. CDR3 nucleotides: TGCAGTGCTTTTAGACTAGCGGGAGAGGGGGCCCACTACAATGAGCAGTTCTTC.